This passage covers 21 T cell receptor beta chains from one sample sequenced in a study of low-dose radiotherapy and immunotherapy resistance in tumors. Time point defined: after trial treatment. Treatment of the sample: LDRT plus nivolumab, ipilimumab, low-dose cyclophosphamide and aspirin (RACIN trial). First-strand cDNA used TRAV- and TRBV-specific primers, covering alpha and beta chains. A roughly 22-cycle PCR with a constant-region primer and V-primer adapter amplified TCRs. In TCRdb, the reads were re-called with MiXCR into one record per CDR3 protein. The repertoire holds tens of thousands of distinct CDR3 sequences, with 20% to 25% as singletons. The specimen was PBMCs, collected after low-dose radiotherapy plus immunotherapy. These receptors were taken from a female donor with ovarian cancer.

This chain connects TRBV6-2 or TRBV6-3 to TRBJ2-7; possible D gene TRBD2, 6 bases. Looked up from germline, CDR1 is MNHEY and CDR2 is SVGEGT. This CDR3 is 16 amino acids long. With 8 bases removed from V and 4 bases from J, the gap between germline ends came to 24 bases. CDR3 region: CASGREWLADDYEQYF. As DNA, the CDR3 is TGTGCCAGCGGTCGGGAGTGGCTAGCCGACGATTACGAGCAGTACTTC.

This clonotype was detected many times. The chain couples TRBV5-6 to TRBJ2-7, with 8 nucleotides matching TRBD1. The CDR3 is made up of 15 amino acids. Trimming cost V 0 bases and J 7 bases; bases outside gene matches: 9. Germline V gene data show CDR1 as SGHDT and CDR2 as YYEEEE. CDR3 sequence reads: CASSLGDRSEREQYF. For the CDR3, the DNA is TGTGCCAGCAGCTTGGGGGACAGGTCGGAGAGGGAGCAGTACTTC.

This clonotype was detected many times. V gene TRBV19 combines with J gene TRBJ2-3; 12 nucleotides match TRBD2. Trimming at V came to 4 bases and at J to 0 bases, leaving 5 bases not matched to a gene. The germline V gene encodes CDR1 LNHDA and CDR2 SQIVND (reference sequence). The CDR3 extends over 17 amino acids. This chain's CDR3 is CASSTLAGGLSTDTQYF. The CDR3, as DNA: TGTGCCAGTAGTACACTAGCGGGAGGACTAAGCACAGATACGCAGTATTTT.

Many counts were recorded for this clonotype. The chain is built from TRBV20-1 and TRBJ1-5, with TRBD1 matching over 7 bases. The CDR3 has 14 amino acids. CDR1 is DFQATT and CDR2 is SNEGSKA in the germline V gene (reference sequence). Germline trimming cut 2 bases from V and 4 bases from J; bases unmatched to any gene: 5. CDR3 DNA: TGCAGTGCTAGACCGGGACAGCTGAATCAGCCCCAGCATTTT. Protein: CSARPGQLNQPQHF.

The count of this clonotype is one. This chain joins TRBV6-1 and TRBJ1-5; a possible D gene is TRBD1 (5 bases). The CDR3 spans 13 residues. V was pared by 5 bases and J by 5 bases, with 10 bases between. CDR1 MNHNS and CDR2 SASEGT come from the germline V gene. CDR3 nucleotide sequence: TGTGCCAGCAGTCCGGGACGGGATCAGCCCCAGCATTTT. Its protein is CASSPGRDQPQHF.

This clonotype was seen once. This may stem from a read error, because a much larger clone lies one nucleotide away. The chain combines TRBV27 with TRBJ2-3, with 14 bases fitting TRBD2. The V and J ends lost 10 bases and 5 bases, in that order; junction bases with no gene match: 17. This CDR3 is 18 amino acids long. In germline, CDR1 is MNHEY, CDR2 SMNVEV (reference sequence). The CDR3 region is CATSPGLAGAIRRDTQYF. CDR3 in DNA: TGTGCCACAAGTCCGGGACTAGCGGGGGCCATACGGAGAGATACGCAGTATTTT.

Comment on this clonotype: This may be a read error: a much more frequent sequence differs by one nucleotide. The chain combines TRBV4-2 with TRBJ2-1; D might be TRBD2 (6 bases). V was pared by 2 bases and J by 9 bases, with 14 bases between. Germline V gene lookup returns CDR1 LGHNA and CDR2 YNFKEQ. The CDR3 is made up of 14 amino acids. The CDR3 DNA reads as TGTGCCAGCAGCCAAAGGGTGGGCGGGGCTGAGCAGTTCTTC. Translated, it gives CASSQRVGGAEQFF.

This clonotype was detected ten times or more. The chain uses TRBV20-1 and TRBJ2-3; D is unclear. Looked up from germline, CDR1 is DFQATT and CDR2 is SNEGSKA (reference sequence). V was clipped by 5 bases and J by 3 bases, with 21 bases between them. This CDR3 contains 16 residues. In DNA form, the CDR3 reads TGCAGTGCTCCCACTCCCGGTGGTAGAAGGACAGATACGCAGTATTTT. It is translated as CSAPTPGGRRTDTQYF.

Worth noting for this clonotype: A much larger clone differs by one base, so this may be a read error. The chain couples TRBV11-1 to TRBJ2-1; 11 nucleotides line up with TRBD1. CDR1 and CDR2 (germline): SGHAT, FQDESV (reference sequence). This CDR3 is 14 amino acids long. With 5 bases clipped from V and 10 bases from J, the junction kept 7 bases outside the gene matches. The DNA for the CDR3 is TGTGCCAGCAGCACGGACAGGGGGCTGTACGAGCAGTTCTTC. Translating it yields CASSTDRGLYEQFF.

The table lists this clonotype with many counts. The chain employs TRBV20-1 and TRBJ2-1, with TRBD2 identical over 9 bases. This CDR3 is built from 17 residues. The germline V gene encodes CDR1 DFQATT and CDR2 SNEGSKA (reference sequence). After removal of 3 bases from V and 1 base from J, the junction contained 10 bases not matched to a gene. CDR3 protein: CSASGLAGTESYNEQFF. CDR3 DNA: TGCAGTGCTAGTGGCCTAGCGGGAACCGAATCCTACAATGAGCAGTTCTTC.

This clonotype was seen repeatedly, ten times or more. CDR3 sequence: CASSQGVGGAGPYSNQPQHF. The CDR3 region has the DNA TGTGCCAGCAGCCAGGGGGTCGGGGGCGCCGGTCCCTATAGCAATCAGCCCCAGCATTTT. V gene TRBV7-2 combines with J gene TRBJ1-5; TRBD1 matches at 7 bases. After removal of 5 bases from V and 0 bases from J, the junction contained 19 bases not matched to a gene. The CDR3 covers 20 residues. The germline CDR1 and CDR2 sequences are SGHTA and FQGNSA.

This clonotype has ten or more counts. This chain joins TRBV18 and TRBJ2-5; weak D call: TRBD2 (5 bases). Trimming removed 3 bases from V and 5 bases from J, with 13 bases in between. CDR1 and CDR2 (germline): KGHSH, LQKENI. This CDR3 region has 14 residues. In DNA, the CDR3 is TGTGCCAGCTCACCCCTGGCCTCGGGGGAGACCCAGTACTTC. It encodes CASSPLASGETQYF.

There are many counts of this clonotype. This chain joins TRBV29-1 and TRBJ1-4; no clear D gene. The CDR3 length is 10 residues. Germline values: CDR1 SQVTM, CDR2 ANQGSEA. Trimming cost V 7 bases and J 8 bases, with 8 bases left between them. The CDR3 nucleotides read TGCAGCGCTTTAGAGGAAAAACTGTTTTTT. Amino acids: CSALEEKLFF. The full variable domain, in which reference TRBV29-1 and TRBJ1-4 provide the parts outside the CDR3, is SAVISQKPSRDICQRGTSLTIQCQVDSQVTMMFWYRQQPGQSLTLIATANQGSEATYESGFVIDKFPISRPNLTFSTLTVSNMSPEDSSIYLCSALEEKLFFGSGTQLSVL.

In its sample, this clonotype was seen many times. V gene TRBV11-3 combines with J gene TRBJ2-1; unclear D gene. Germline CDR1 reads SGHNT; CDR2 reads YENEEA. The CDR3 extends over 18 amino acids. V was pared by 7 bases and J by 7 bases, with 29 bases between. Written as DNA, the CDR3 is TGTGCCAGCAACCCAAGGTCGTATTCGAACACACCCGCGAATGAGCAGTTCTTC. Encoded protein: CASNPRSYSNTPANEQFF. Combining the CDR3 with reference TRBV11-3 and TRBJ2-1 gives the whole variable domain EAGVVQSPRYKIIEKKQPVAFWCNPISGHNTLYWYLQNLGQGPELLIRYENEEAVDDSQLPKDRFSAERLKGVDSTLKIQPAELGDSAVYLCASNPRSYSNTPANEQFFGPGTRLTVL.

A single count supports this clonotype. It differs at one base from a far larger clone, so likely a read error. This chain joins TRBV7-2 and TRBJ2-1; TRBD2 matches 8 bases. The CDR3 runs to 14 residues. J was trimmed by 1 base and V by 8 bases; bases with no gene match: 4. Per the germline V gene, CDR1 is SGHTA and CDR2 is FQGNSA. The DNA of the CDR3 is TGTGCCAGCTCTGGCGGGAGGTCCTACAATGAGCAGTTCTTC. Residues: CASSGGRSYNEQFF.

This clonotype was recorded at least ten times. The chain carries TRBV10-3 and TRBJ1-6; D perhaps matches TRBD1 (5 bases). CDR3 size: 13 residues. Germline-derived CDR1 and CDR2 are ENHRY and SYGVKD. The V and J ends lost 2 bases and 9 bases respectively, with 8 bases between them. The CDR3 nucleotides are TGTGCCATCAGTGAGGTCAGGGTTTCACCCCTCCACTTT. Its protein product is CAISEVRVSPLHF.

This clonotype showed up many times. The chain uses TRBV24-1 and TRBJ1-2, with D uncertain. V was shortened by 2 bases and J by 3 bases, with 3 bases between the two germline ends. Germline CDR1 is KGHDR and CDR2 is SFDVKD. The CDR3 is 12 residues long. CDR3 bases: TGTGCCACCAGTGATTGGGACTATGGCTACACCTTC. Encoded protein: CATSDWDYGYTF.

This clonotype was seen many times. The rearrangement uses TRBV28 and TRBJ2-7, with unresolved D. The CDR3 sequence is 13 residues long. Deletions cut 4 bases from V and 0 bases from J, with 7 bases between. The germline V gene encodes CDR1 MDHEN and CDR2 SYDVKM. DNA for the CDR3: TGTGCCAGCAGTTACACCACCTCCTACGAGCAGTACTTC. It yields the protein CASSYTTSYEQYF.

In its sample, this clonotype was seen many times. The chain joins TRBV29-1 to TRBJ2-5; D gene uncertain. V lost 4 bases and J lost 3, with 12 bases in between. The CDR3 runs 13 residues. Germline V lookup: CDR1 SQVTM, CDR2 ANQGSEA. CDR3 sequence (DNA): TGCAGCGTTGGGAGTCGAGTAGAAGAGACCCAGTACTTC. This translates into CSVGSRVEETQYF.

The chain uses TRBV28 and TRBJ1-1; D gene ambiguous. The V end was cut by 6 bases, the J end by 2 bases, with 10 bases between. CDR1 and CDR2 from the germline V gene are MDHEN and SYDVKM. The CDR3 is made up of 13 amino acids. The CDR3 DNA reads as TGTGCCAGCAGGCAACCAGCTAACACTGAAGCTTTCTTT. Its translation is CASRQPANTEAFF. Using reference TRBV28 and TRBJ1-1 for the parts outside the CDR3, the full variable domain is DVKVTQSSRYLVKRTGEKVFLECVQDMDHENMFWYRQDPGLGLRLIYFSYDVKMKEKGDIPEGYSVSREKKERFSLILESASTNQTSMYLCASRQPANTEAFFGQGTRLTVV.

The sample holds many counts of this clonotype. The rearrangement uses TRBV29-1 and TRBJ1-5; D is undetermined. CDR1 and CDR2 from the germline V gene are SQVTM and ANQGSEA. The CDR3 length is 13 residues. V was cut by 2 bases and J by 7 bases, with 12 bases left in between. Here the CDR3 DNA reads TGCAGCGTTGAAACGGAGGGTTCGCAGCCCCAGCATTTT. Its translation is CSVETEGSQPQHF. The variable domain in full, completed from reference TRBV29-1 and TRBJ1-5, reads SAVISQKPSRDICQRGTSLTIQCQVDSQVTMMFWYRQQPGQSLTLIATANQGSEATYESGFVIDKFPISRPNLTFSTLTVSNMSPEDSSIYLCSVETEGSQPQHFGDGTRLSIL.